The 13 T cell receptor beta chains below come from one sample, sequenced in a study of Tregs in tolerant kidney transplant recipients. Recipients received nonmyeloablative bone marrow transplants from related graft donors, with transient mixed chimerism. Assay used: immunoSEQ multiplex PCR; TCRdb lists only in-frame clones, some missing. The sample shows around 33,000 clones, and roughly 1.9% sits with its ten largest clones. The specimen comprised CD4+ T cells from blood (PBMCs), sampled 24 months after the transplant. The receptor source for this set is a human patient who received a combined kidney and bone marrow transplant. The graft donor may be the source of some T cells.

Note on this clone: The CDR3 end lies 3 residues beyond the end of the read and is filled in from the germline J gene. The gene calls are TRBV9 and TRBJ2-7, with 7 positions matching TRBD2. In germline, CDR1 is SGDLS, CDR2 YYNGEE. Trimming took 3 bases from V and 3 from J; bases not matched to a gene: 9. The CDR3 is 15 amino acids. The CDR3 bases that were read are TGTGCCAGCAGCGCCGGGCCCGGGACTAACTACGAG. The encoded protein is CASSAGPGTNYE. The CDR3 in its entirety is CASSAGPGTNYEQYF.

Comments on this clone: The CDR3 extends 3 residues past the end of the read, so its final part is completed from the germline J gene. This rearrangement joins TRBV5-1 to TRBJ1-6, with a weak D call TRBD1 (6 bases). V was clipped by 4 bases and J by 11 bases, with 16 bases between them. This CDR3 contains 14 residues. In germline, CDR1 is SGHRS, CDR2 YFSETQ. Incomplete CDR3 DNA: TGCGCCAGCAGCCCCGGGACAAGCTCTGCACCC. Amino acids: CASSPGTSSAP. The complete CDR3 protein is CASSPGTSSAPLHF. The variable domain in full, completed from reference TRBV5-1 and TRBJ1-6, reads KAGVTQTPRYLIKTRGQQVTLSCSPISGHRSVSWYQQTPGQGLQFLFEYFSETQRNKGNFPGRFSGRQFSNSRSEMNVSTLELGDSALYLCASSPGTSSAPLHFGNGTRLTVT.

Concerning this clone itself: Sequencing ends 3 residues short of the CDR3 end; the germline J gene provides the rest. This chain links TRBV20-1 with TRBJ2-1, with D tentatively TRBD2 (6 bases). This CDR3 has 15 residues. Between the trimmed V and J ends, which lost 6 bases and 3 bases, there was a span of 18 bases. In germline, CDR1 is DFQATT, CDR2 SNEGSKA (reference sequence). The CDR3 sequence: CSAPRPGLIYNEQFF. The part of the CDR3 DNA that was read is TGCAGTGCCCCTCGGCCCGGACTAATCTACAATGAG.

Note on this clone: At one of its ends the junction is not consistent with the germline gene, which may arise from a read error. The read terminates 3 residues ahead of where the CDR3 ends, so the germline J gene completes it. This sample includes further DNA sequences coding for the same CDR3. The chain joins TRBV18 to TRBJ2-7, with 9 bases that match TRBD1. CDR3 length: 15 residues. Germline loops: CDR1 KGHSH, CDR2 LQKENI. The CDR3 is CASSPFGTGNYEQYF. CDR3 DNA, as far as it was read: TGCGCCAGCTCACCATTCGGGACAGGGAACTACGAG.

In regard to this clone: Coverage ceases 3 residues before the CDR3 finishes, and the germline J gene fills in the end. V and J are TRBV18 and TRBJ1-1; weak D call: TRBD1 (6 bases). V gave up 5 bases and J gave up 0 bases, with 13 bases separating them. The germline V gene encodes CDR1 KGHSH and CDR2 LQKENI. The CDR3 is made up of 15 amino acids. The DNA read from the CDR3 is TGTGCCAGCTCAGACTTTACAGGGTTGAACACTGAA. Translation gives CASSDFTGLNTE. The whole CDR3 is CASSDFTGLNTEAFF.

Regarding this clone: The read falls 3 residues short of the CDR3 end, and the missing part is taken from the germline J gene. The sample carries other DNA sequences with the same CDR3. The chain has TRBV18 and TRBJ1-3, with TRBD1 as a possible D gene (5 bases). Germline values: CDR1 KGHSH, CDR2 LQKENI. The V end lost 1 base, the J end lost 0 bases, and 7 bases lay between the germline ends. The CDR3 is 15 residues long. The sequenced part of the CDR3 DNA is TGTGCCAGCTCACCACGCGACAGCTCTGGAAACACC. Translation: CASSPRDSSGNT. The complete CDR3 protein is CASSPRDSSGNTIYF.

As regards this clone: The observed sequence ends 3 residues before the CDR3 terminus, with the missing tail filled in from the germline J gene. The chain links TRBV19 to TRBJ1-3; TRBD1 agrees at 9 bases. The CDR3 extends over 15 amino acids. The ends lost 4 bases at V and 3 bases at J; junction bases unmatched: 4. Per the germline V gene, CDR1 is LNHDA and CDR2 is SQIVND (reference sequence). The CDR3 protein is CASSRTGGFGNTIYF. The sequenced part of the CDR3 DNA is TGTGCCAGTAGTAGAACAGGGGGCTTTGGAAACACC.

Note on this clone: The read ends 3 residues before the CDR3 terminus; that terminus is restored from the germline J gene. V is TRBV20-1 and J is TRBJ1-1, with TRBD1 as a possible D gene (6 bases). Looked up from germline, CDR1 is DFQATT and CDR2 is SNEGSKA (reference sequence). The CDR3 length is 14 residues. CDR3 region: CSFSPGQSNTEAFF. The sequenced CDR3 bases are TGCAGCTTTTCCCCGGGACAAAGTAACACTGAA.

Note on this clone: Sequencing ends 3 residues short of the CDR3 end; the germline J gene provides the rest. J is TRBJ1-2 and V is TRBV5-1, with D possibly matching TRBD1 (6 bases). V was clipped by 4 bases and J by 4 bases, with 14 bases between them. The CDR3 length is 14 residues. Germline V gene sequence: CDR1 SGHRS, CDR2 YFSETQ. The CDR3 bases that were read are TGCGCCAGCAGCACCTCGACAGGCTCCTATGGC. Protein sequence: CASSTSTGSYG. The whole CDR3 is CASSTSTGSYGYTF.

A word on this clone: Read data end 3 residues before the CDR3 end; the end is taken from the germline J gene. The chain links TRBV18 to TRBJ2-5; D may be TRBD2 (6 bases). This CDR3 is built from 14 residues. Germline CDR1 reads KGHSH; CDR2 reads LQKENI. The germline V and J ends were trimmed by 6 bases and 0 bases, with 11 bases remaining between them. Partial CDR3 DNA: TGTGCCAGCTCCCTTGGGGGGTACCAAGAGACC. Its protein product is CASSLGGYQET. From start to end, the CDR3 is CASSLGGYQETQYF.

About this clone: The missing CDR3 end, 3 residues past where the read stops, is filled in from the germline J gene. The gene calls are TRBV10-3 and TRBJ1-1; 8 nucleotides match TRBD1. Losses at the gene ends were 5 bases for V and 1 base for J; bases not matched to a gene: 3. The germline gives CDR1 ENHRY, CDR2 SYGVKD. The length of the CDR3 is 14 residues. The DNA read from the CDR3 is TGTGCCATCAGTTTAGGACAGGGGAACACTGAA. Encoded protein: CAISLGQGNTE. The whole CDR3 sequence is CAISLGQGNTEAFF.

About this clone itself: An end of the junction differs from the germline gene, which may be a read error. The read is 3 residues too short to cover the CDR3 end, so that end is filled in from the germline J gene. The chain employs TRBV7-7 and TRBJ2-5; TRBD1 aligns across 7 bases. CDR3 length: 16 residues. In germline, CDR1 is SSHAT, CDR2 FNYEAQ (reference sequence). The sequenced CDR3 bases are TGTGCTAGCAGCTTTCAAGGGGGCCTCTTTTCGGAGACC. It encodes CASSFQGGLFSET. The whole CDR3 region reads CASSFQGGLFSETQYF.

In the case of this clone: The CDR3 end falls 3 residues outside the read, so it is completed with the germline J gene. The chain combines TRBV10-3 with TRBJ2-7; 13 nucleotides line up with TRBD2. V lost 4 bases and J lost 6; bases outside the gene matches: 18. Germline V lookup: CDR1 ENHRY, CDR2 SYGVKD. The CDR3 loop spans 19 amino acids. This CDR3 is CAISGTRILAGGTDSEQYF. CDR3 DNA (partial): TGTGCCATCAGTGGGACCCGCATACTAGCGGGAGGGACTGACTCCGAG.